This T cell receptor (beta chain) appears in the sequencing data of a study of tumor-infiltrating lymphocytes in oesophageal squamous cell carcinoma. Using its own MiXCR run on the PCR reads, TCRdb lists one record per CDR3 protein. Among 14,000 or so distinct CDR3 sequences listed, roughly 50% were seen once. This CDR3 is built from 15 residues. V lost 1 base, J lost 4 bases, and 11 bases lay in between. The TCR was taken from a male donor with esophageal squamous cell carcinoma. This chain connects TRBV12-3 or TRBV12-4 to TRBJ1-3; D unresolved. Sequenced material: blood. This CDR3 reads CASSLGVQGGNTIYF. The CDR3 bases are TGTGCCAGCAGTTTAGGCGTTCAAGGAGGAAACACCATATATTTT.